This TCR beta chain originates from a study of T cell responses to AZD1222 COVID-19 vaccine. Study-level background: Pooling of second doses given at about 4 or about 12 weeks was done.

With respect to this clone: Its antigen is currently unknown.

Overall study results and limits: Among the donors, most were white British and more were female, and clonal diversity was possibly underestimated. The study found vaccine-associated CD4 TCRs spanning spike, dominant at 160-218 and 743-854. Repertoires were obtained only post-peak T cell response.

V shed 3 bases and J shed 3 bases, with 14 bases lying between them. Per germline, CDR1 SGDLS and CDR2 YYNGEE. The CDR3 loop spans 15 amino acids. Profiling relied on immunoSEQ multiplex PCR, and the TCRdb table lists in-frame clones only, not all of them. The sample lists about 140,000 clones, around nine tenths occurring once. Sequenced material: peripheral blood, taken on day 0 of AZD1222 vaccination. The TCR sequence derives from an adult in good health. This sequence joins TRBV9 and TRBJ2-3; no reliable D call. The DNA for the CDR3 is TGTGCCAGCAGCGGTAGAGGAGCAGGTACAGATACGCAGTATTTT. Encoded protein: CASSGRGAGTDTQYF.